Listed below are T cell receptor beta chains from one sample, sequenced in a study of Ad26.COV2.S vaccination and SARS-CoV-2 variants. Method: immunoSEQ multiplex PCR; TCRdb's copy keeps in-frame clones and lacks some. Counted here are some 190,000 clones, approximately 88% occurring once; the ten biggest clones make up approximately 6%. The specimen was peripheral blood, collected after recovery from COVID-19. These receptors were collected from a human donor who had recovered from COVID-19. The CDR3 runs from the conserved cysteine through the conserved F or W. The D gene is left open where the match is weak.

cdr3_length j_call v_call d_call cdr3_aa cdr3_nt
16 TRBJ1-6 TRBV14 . CASSQPRSSYNSPLHF TGTGCCAGCAGCCAACCCCGGAGCTCCTATAATTCACCCCTCCACTTT
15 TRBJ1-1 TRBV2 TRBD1 CASSEDRGRGTEAFF TGTGCCAGCAGTGAAGACAGGGGACGCGGCACTGAAGCTTTCTTT
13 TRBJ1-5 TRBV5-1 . CASSLAGDQPQHF TGCGCCAGCAGCTTGGCCGGCGATCAGCCCCAGCATTTT
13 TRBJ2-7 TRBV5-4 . CASSLAGFYEQYF TGTGCCAGCAGCTTGGCAGGTTTTTACGAGCAGTACTTC
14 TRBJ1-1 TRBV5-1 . CASSFRGPSTEAFF TGCGCCAGCAGCTTCCGGGGTCCGTCCACTGAAGCTTTCTTT
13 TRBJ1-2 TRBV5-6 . CASSPGTEHGYTF TGTGCCAGCAGCCCCGGGACGGAGCATGGCTACACCTTC
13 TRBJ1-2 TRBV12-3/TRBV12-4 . CASRSGANYGYTF TGTGCCAGCAGGTCAGGAGCTAACTATGGCTACACCTTC
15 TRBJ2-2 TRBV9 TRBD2 CASSVVGTSDGELFF TGTGCCAGCAGCGTAGTGGGAACTAGCGACGGGGAGCTGTTTTTT
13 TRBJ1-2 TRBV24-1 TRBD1 CATSDGTAYGYTF TGTGCCACCAGTGATGGGACAGCTTATGGCTACACCTTC
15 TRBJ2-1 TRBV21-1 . CASRSRDYPYNEQFF TGTGCCAGCAGATCACGGGACTACCCCTACAATGAGCAGTTCTTC
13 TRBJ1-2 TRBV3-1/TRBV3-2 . CASSQVQGRGYTF TGTGCCAGCAGCCAAGTCCAGGGAAGGGGCTACACCTTC
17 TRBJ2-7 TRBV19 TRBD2 CASSIGLAGGRSYEQYF TGTGCCAGTAGTATAGGACTAGCGGGGGGCCGCTCCTACGAGCAGTACTTC
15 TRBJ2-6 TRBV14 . CASSQHFSGANVLTF TGTGCCAGCAGCCAACATTTCTCTGGGGCCAACGTCCTGACTTTC
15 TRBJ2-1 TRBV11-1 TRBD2 CASSPRTSRYNEQFF TGTGCCAGCAGCCCTAGGACTAGCCGATACAATGAGCAGTTCTTC